This TCR beta chain was captured in a study of blood T cell repertoires in COVID-19. Turning to the study itself: The United States, Italy and Spain supplied acute and convalescent COVID-19 samples. Nucleic acid was either cDNA or gDNA, and it came from T cells, B-cell-depleted T cells, or PBMCs.

This clone has a handful of counts. The germline CDR1 and CDR2 sequences are SGHNT and YENEEA. There are 14 residues in the CDR3. V lost 5 bases, J lost 7 bases, and 8 bases stayed unmatched. In the study's own analysis: Amplification from reference gene primers served as the basis for estimated nucleated cell counts. The repertoire was sequenced with immunoSEQ multiplex PCR; TCRdb's copy has only in-frame clones and lacks some. V and J calls and clone size are those listed in that table; D and trimming were worked out from the DNA. The sample has some 160,000 clones; more than 70% are singletons. The clonotype comes from a woman aged 50 to 60 with acute or convalescent COVID-19. The chain is built from TRBV11-3 and TRBJ2-1, with 7 bases identical to TRBD2. Sequenced: peripheral blood. CDR3 region: CASSPSGLQNEQFF. CDR3 nucleotide sequence: TGTGCCAGCAGCCCCTCGGGACTACAGAATGAGCAGTTCTTC.